Listed below are T cell receptor beta chains from one sample, sequenced in a study of post-analysis software for immune sequencing data. TCRdb used MiXCR to reprocess the PCR reads, holding one entry per CDR3 protein. Of around 180,000 distinct CDR3 sequences in the sample, about 29% were seen once. The material sequenced was blood. Receptors originate from a girl aged 10 to 17 with multiple sclerosis. The CDR3 runs from the conserved cysteine through the conserved F or W. A D gene is named only where the DNA matches it firmly. Clone size is shown for a subset of rows, as once, few, many or a class of expanded clone.

abundance: once
v_gene: TRBV10-1
j_gene: TRBJ2-1
d_gene: -
CDR3nt: TGCGCCAGCAGCGCTAGTAATGAGCAGGTCTTC
CDR3aa: CASSASNEQVF

abundance: many
v_gene: TRBV24-1
j_gene: TRBJ2-7
d_gene: -
CDR3nt: TGTGCCACCAGTGATACCGGGACGGACGTCGAGCAGTACTTC
CDR3aa: CATSDTGTDVEQYF

abundance: -
v_gene: TRBV28
j_gene: TRBJ1-2
d_gene: -
CDR3nt: TGTGCCAGCGGGACTAACTATGGCTACACCTTC
CDR3aa: CASGTNYGYTF

abundance: -
v_gene: TRBV18
j_gene: TRBJ2-3
d_gene: -
CDR3nt: TGTGCCAGCTCCCTGAAGGACAGACCTAGCACAGATACGCAGTATTTT
CDR3aa: CASSLKDRPSTDTQYF

abundance: many
v_gene: TRBV27
j_gene: TRBJ2-7
d_gene: -
CDR3nt: TGTGCCAGCAAGATCAGCAGCTCCTACGAGCAGTACTTC
CDR3aa: CASKISSSYEQYF

abundance: -
v_gene: TRBV12-3/TRBV12-4
j_gene: TRBJ1-6
d_gene: TRBD1
CDR3nt: TGTGCCAGCAGCCGGGACAGGGACTCACCCCTCCACTTT
CDR3aa: CASSRDRDSPLHF

abundance: -
v_gene: TRBV13
j_gene: TRBJ2-3
d_gene: -
CDR3nt: TGTGCCAGCAGCACCCGGAACGCAGATACGCAGTATTTT
CDR3aa: CASSTRNADTQYF

abundance: -
v_gene: TRBV6-1
j_gene: TRBJ1-2
d_gene: -
CDR3nt: TGTGCCAGCAGTGGAAACCCTCTCGGGACTGAATATGGCTACACCTTC
CDR3aa: CASSGNPLGTEYGYTF

abundance: -
v_gene: TRBV28
j_gene: TRBJ1-2
d_gene: TRBD1
CDR3nt: TGTGCCAGCTCTCACCGGGACAGGGTTAACTATGGCTACACCTTC
CDR3aa: CASSHRDRVNYGYTF

abundance: -
v_gene: TRBV30
j_gene: TRBJ2-7
d_gene: -
CDR3nt: TGTGCCTGGAGTCTTGGAGGCAACGAGCAGTACTTC
CDR3aa: CAWSLGGNEQYF

abundance: -
v_gene: TRBV4-1
j_gene: TRBJ2-3
d_gene: -
CDR3nt: TGCGCCAGCAGCCAAGAAGACAGTCCTGATACGCAGTATTTT
CDR3aa: CASSQEDSPDTQYF

abundance: -
v_gene: TRBV18
j_gene: TRBJ1-2
d_gene: -
CDR3nt: TGTGCCAGCTCACCAATTTGGCGTGGCTACACCTTC
CDR3aa: CASSPIWRGYTF

abundance: many
v_gene: TRBV6-4
j_gene: TRBJ2-1
d_gene: -
CDR3nt: TGTGCCAGCAGTGACTCGACTAGCAATGAGCAGTTCTTC
CDR3aa: CASSDSTSNEQFF

abundance: -
v_gene: TRBV12-3/TRBV12-4
j_gene: TRBJ1-1
d_gene: -
CDR3nt: TGTGCCAGCAGGTCCCCTAGGGGAGCTTTCTTT
CDR3aa: CASRSPRGAFF

abundance: -
v_gene: TRBV4-2
j_gene: TRBJ2-1
d_gene: TRBD2
CDR3nt: TGTGCCAGCAGCCAAGAAATTGGACTAGCGCCGAGCTCCTACAATGAGCAGTTCTTC
CDR3aa: CASSQEIGLAPSSYNEQFF

abundance: -
v_gene: TRBV6-6
j_gene: TRBJ1-2
d_gene: -
CDR3nt: TGTGCCAGCAGTTACTCGAGTCCGGGAGTGGAGGGCTACACCTTC
CDR3aa: CASSYSSPGVEGYTF

abundance: -
v_gene: TRBV20-1
j_gene: TRBJ2-7
d_gene: TRBD2
CDR3nt: TGCAGTGCTAAGGCGGGAGGGTACGAGCAGTACTTC
CDR3aa: CSAKAGGYEQYF

abundance: few
v_gene: TRBV5-1
j_gene: TRBJ1-2
d_gene: -
CDR3nt: TGCGCCAGCAGCTTGGACGGCCTCTCGGTCGTGGGCTACACCTTC
CDR3aa: CASSLDGLSVVGYTF

abundance: many
v_gene: TRBV29-1
j_gene: TRBJ2-1
d_gene: -
CDR3nt: TGCAGCGGGAGGTCCCTCAATGAGCAGTTCTTC
CDR3aa: CSGRSLNEQFF

abundance: many
v_gene: TRBV5-1
j_gene: TRBJ2-5
d_gene: -
CDR3nt: TGCGCCAGCAGCTTGGAGGGGGCCCAGTACTTC
CDR3aa: CASSLEGAQYF

abundance: once
v_gene: TRBV12-3/TRBV12-4
j_gene: TRBJ2-7
d_gene: -
CDR3nt: TGTGCCAGCAGGGAGCGCGACGAGCAGTATTTC
CDR3aa: CASRERDEQYF

abundance: few
v_gene: TRBV4-1
j_gene: TRBJ2-7
d_gene: -
CDR3nt: TGCGCCAGCAGCCAAGAGAAGTCCTGGGACGAGCAGTACTTC
CDR3aa: CASSQEKSWDEQYF

abundance: many
v_gene: TRBV2
j_gene: TRBJ2-3
d_gene: -
CDR3nt: TGTGCCAGCAGTGGTGGTTCGGATACGCAGTATTTT
CDR3aa: CASSGGSDTQYF

abundance: few
v_gene: TRBV4-2
j_gene: TRBJ2-1
d_gene: -
CDR3nt: TGTGCCAGCAGCCAGAAAAGGGGGGGGCCAGGGGCGGGCAATGAGCAGTTCTTC
CDR3aa: CASSQKRGGPGAGNEQFF

abundance: -
v_gene: TRBV27
j_gene: TRBJ2-1
d_gene: -
CDR3nt: TGTGCCGTGGAGGGGCCTACCTACGATGAGCAGTTCTTC
CDR3aa: CAVEGPTYDEQFF

abundance: -
v_gene: TRBV5-1
j_gene: TRBJ2-1
d_gene: -
CDR3nt: TGCGCCAGCAGCTGGGGAGGGGGCTACGGTGAGCAGTTCTTC
CDR3aa: CASSWGGGYGEQFF

abundance: few
v_gene: TRBV12-3/TRBV12-4
j_gene: TRBJ1-5
d_gene: -
CDR3nt: TGTGCCAGCAGTTTTCGGACAGATAGCAATCAGCCCCAGCATTTT
CDR3aa: CASSFRTDSNQPQHF

abundance: few
v_gene: TRBV12-3/TRBV12-4
j_gene: TRBJ2-7
d_gene: TRBD2
CDR3nt: TGTGCCAGCAGCCCCAGGACTAGCGGGAGCTACGAGCAGTACTTC
CDR3aa: CASSPRTSGSYEQYF

abundance: -
v_gene: TRBV28
j_gene: TRBJ2-3
d_gene: -
CDR3nt: TGTGCCAGCAGCCGCACTTCCTTAGGTTGTAATACGCAGTATTTT
CDR3aa: CASSRTSLGCNTQYF

abundance: -
v_gene: TRBV5-1
j_gene: TRBJ2-7
d_gene: -
CDR3nt: TGCGCCAGCAGCTTGGCCGGGGGAGGCGTCACCTACGAGCAGTACTTC
CDR3aa: CASSLAGGGVTYEQYF

abundance: many
v_gene: TRBV5-5
j_gene: TRBJ2-1
d_gene: -
CDR3nt: TGTGCCAGCAGCTTGGGGGACGTGCGTTCTGTGTTCTTC
CDR3aa: CASSLGDVRSVFF

abundance: -
v_gene: TRBV6-1
j_gene: TRBJ1-5
d_gene: -
CDR3nt: TGTGCCAGCGTCCTGGGGACCGGGGGGCGAGGGCCCCAGCATTTT
CDR3aa: CASVLGTGGRGPQHF

abundance: -
v_gene: TRBV15
j_gene: TRBJ2-3
d_gene: TRBD2
CDR3nt: TGTGCCACCAGCAGAGATAGAGCGGGAGGGCCAGGAGATACGCAGTATTTT
CDR3aa: CATSRDRAGGPGDTQYF

abundance: many
v_gene: TRBV29-1
j_gene: TRBJ1-2
d_gene: -
CDR3nt: TGCAGCGCCTTAATGGGGGGCGACTATGGCTACACCTTC
CDR3aa: CSALMGGDYGYTF

abundance: -
v_gene: TRBV6-1
j_gene: TRBJ2-4
d_gene: TRBD1
CDR3nt: TGTGCCAGCAGGATAACAGGGGGGAACATTCAGTACTTC
CDR3aa: CASRITGGNIQYF

abundance: -
v_gene: TRBV18
j_gene: TRBJ2-7
d_gene: -
CDR3nt: TGTGCCAGCTCACCACCGGGGGACAAGAGCTCCTACGAGCAGTACTTC
CDR3aa: CASSPPGDKSSYEQYF

abundance: few
v_gene: TRBV12-3/TRBV12-4
j_gene: TRBJ1-1
d_gene: TRBD1
CDR3nt: TGTGCCAGCAGACTCCATGGGACAGCTATGAACACTGAAGCTTTCTTT
CDR3aa: CASRLHGTAMNTEAFF

abundance: many
v_gene: TRBV5-1
j_gene: TRBJ2-7
d_gene: -
CDR3nt: TGCGCCAGCAGCGAGGACTTGGCGGGCGAGCAGTACTTC
CDR3aa: CASSEDLAGEQYF

abundance: few
v_gene: TRBV5-1
j_gene: TRBJ2-7
d_gene: -
CDR3nt: TGCGCCAGCAGCTTGTGGGGGGGCGGATACGAGCAGTACTTC
CDR3aa: CASSLWGGGYEQYF

abundance: few
v_gene: TRBV10-3
j_gene: TRBJ2-1
d_gene: TRBD2
CDR3nt: TGTGCCATCAAACTAGCGGGGGCCTACAATGAGCAGTTCTTC
CDR3aa: CAIKLAGAYNEQFF

abundance: many
v_gene: TRBV27
j_gene: TRBJ2-6
d_gene: TRBD1
CDR3nt: TGTGCCAGCAGTTTATGGTCCAGGGGGCTCTCTGGGGCCAACGTCCTGACTTTC
CDR3aa: CASSLWSRGLSGANVLTF

abundance: -
v_gene: TRBV5-8
j_gene: TRBJ1-1
d_gene: TRBD1
CDR3nt: TGTGCCAGCAGTCCTGGACAGGGAAAGGGGGAGTACTCTACTGAAGCTTTCTTT
CDR3aa: CASSPGQGKGEYSTEAFF

abundance: few
v_gene: TRBV3-1
j_gene: TRBJ2-2
d_gene: -
CDR3nt: TGTGCCAGCAGCCAAGTCGTCGCGGGGATAACCGGGGAGCTGTTTTTT
CDR3aa: CASSQVVAGITGELFF

abundance: many
v_gene: TRBV18
j_gene: TRBJ2-7
d_gene: -
CDR3nt: TGTGCCAGCTCACGGGACAACTCCTACGAGCAGTACTTC
CDR3aa: CASSRDNSYEQYF

abundance: few
v_gene: TRBV10-3
j_gene: TRBJ1-1
d_gene: -
CDR3nt: TGTGCCATCAAGGCGGGGAACACTGAAGCTTTCTTT
CDR3aa: CAIKAGNTEAFF

abundance: many
v_gene: TRBV20-1
j_gene: TRBJ2-5
d_gene: TRBD2
CDR3nt: TGCAGTGCTAGAGATGAGGGCTCAAATAGCGGGTTAGGCGAGACCCAGTACTTC
CDR3aa: CSARDEGSNSGLGETQYF